A selection of T cell receptor beta chains follows, all from one sample in a study of blood T cell repertoires in COVID-19. Sequencing used immunoSEQ multiplex PCR; TCRdb keeps in-frame clones, though not all of them. The sample holds roughly 240,000 clones; roughly 86% are singletons and the top ten take 1.5% to 2%. The specimen was peripheral blood. The receptors here all came from an older woman who had recovered from COVID-19. Both conserved end residues are trimmed from each CDR3.

v_call	cdr3_aa
TRBV7-9	ASSLGGRGWD
TRBV24-1	ATSDRARTGGYYGYT
TRBV28	ASSFTGDRVLQH
TRBV29-1	SSNGAYNEQF
TRBV4-3	ASSQDSSNEKLF
TRBV19	ASSIGYGGGSGANVLT
TRBV6-5	AVAGTSTDTQY
TRBV7-2	ASSLTSGGPLLTGELF
TRBV2	ASSVGRGNEKLF
TRBV18	ASSPGQYEQY
TRBV2	ASSRPRSRDYEKLF
TRBV4-1	ASSQGPASGYNEQF
TRBV28	ASSLFGQTYEQY
TRBV5-1	ASSHGTSGSREQF
TRBV7-3	ASSPHADSTEQF
TRBV6-2/TRBV6-3	ASSLEVTNYGYT
TRBV5-1	ASQQTGVRNTEAF
TRBV6-5	ASSYSPTDGYT
TRBV6-5	ASRRAGQVNEKLF
TRBV3-1/TRBV3-2	ASSQGRQGSYEQY
TRBV12-3/TRBV12-4	ATRLGPAAF
TRBV19	ASSTRENQPQH
TRBV18	ASSPPTGPPGEAF
TRBV18	ASSVEGGAGGYT
TRBV4-1	ASSQGGVSTDTQY
TRBV15	ATVPGALNEKLF
TRBV7-8	ASSFGDNWIAY
TRBV9	ASSPRDISPTYEQY
TRBV28	ASSWQGVGGYT
TRBV19	ASSRHRSYEQY
TRBV9	ASSGGLATNEQF
TRBV27	ASSWAGITDTQY
TRBV6-5	ASSRTGTSLDTQY
TRBV2	ASSGSQNTGELF
TRBV28	VAGGGYNEQF
TRBV18	ASSWDRGSVETQY
TRBV23-1	ASRLRQDGGTQY
TRBV5-6	ASSLGRTGNNSPLH
TRBV18	ASFPVPSGGQETQY
TRBV7-2	ASSSTGGPNYGYT
TRBV9	ASSLRGGFNNEQF
TRBV7-2	ASSFVVQGNTGELF
TRBV12-3/TRBV12-4	ASSLAYHQPQH
TRBV5-1	ASSSRQGAETQY